These T cell receptor beta chains were read from a single sample in a study of Graves' ophthalmopathy and Graves' hyperthyroidism. TCRdb used MiXCR to reprocess the multiplex PCR reads, holding one entry per CDR3 protein. Here the sample spans 150,000 to 200,000 distinct CDR3 sequences, roughly two fifths being singletons. Input material: peripheral blood. The receptor set was obtained from a woman in her 40s with Graves' ophthalmopathy. Each CDR3 is given with its conserved first and last residue.

J	V	CDR3
TRBJ1-1	TRBV19	CASSRYRLMNTEAFF
TRBJ2-5	TRBV7-2	CASSLTGAVETQYF
TRBJ1-1	TRBV6-1	CASTFRGAPPYTEAFF
TRBJ1-2	TRBV6-2/TRBV6-3	CASSTWDRGRYGYTF
TRBJ2-5	TRBV7-2	CASSFGGAETQYF
TRBJ1-2	TRBV4-1	CASSQEGGRDYGYTF
TRBJ2-2	TRBV12-5	CASGSGTVRTGELFF
TRBJ2-7	TRBV6-5	CASSYSGDHYEQYF
TRBJ2-7	TRBV7-2	CASSLGWGANYEQYF
TRBJ1-5	TRBV15	CATSSPEGQPQHF
TRBJ2-5	TRBV7-2	CASSPGVAQYF
TRBJ1-3	TRBV6-2/TRBV6-3	CASSYPQASEASGNTIYF
TRBJ2-2	TRBV3-1	CASKGGSDENTGELFF
TRBJ2-5	TRBV7-2	CASSWTGHEETQYF
TRBJ1-6	TRBV5-1	CASSLGQPNSPLHF
TRBJ1-1	TRBV5-1	CASTLDRWNTEAFF
TRBJ2-7	TRBV7-2	CASSHYYEQYF
TRBJ2-2	TRBV20-1	CSARVRDTGELFF
TRBJ2-5	TRBV28	CASSLGLDQSGVETQYF
TRBJ2-7	TRBV7-2	CASSHTTYEQYF
TRBJ2-7	TRBV6-1	CASSLTFPGQGYEQYF
TRBJ2-7	TRBV14	CASSQALAGYEQYF
TRBJ1-6	TRBV28	CASSYARGGSPLHF
TRBJ2-5	TRBV28	CASTPTGPGLAGQETQYF
TRBJ1-5	TRBV6-1	CASSPGTGGYSNQPQHF
TRBJ2-7	TRBV12-3/TRBV12-4	CATTEGLTYEQYF
TRBJ1-1	TRBV19	CASTWRGRTEAFF
TRBJ2-7	TRBV27	CASSDEQGGLYEQYF
TRBJ1-5	TRBV12-3/TRBV12-4	CASSLSGEVWNQPQHF
TRBJ2-2	TRBV7-2	CASSPPGANTGELFF
TRBJ1-1	TRBV10-3	CAITKDRNTEAFF
TRBJ2-2	TRBV2	CASSPTGEGTGELFF
TRBJ2-7	TRBV6-2/TRBV6-3	CASSKTPGLGGYEQYF